These T cell receptor beta chains were read from a single sample in a study of regulatory T cells in long-lasting Graves disease. MiXCR, run by TCRdb on the multiplex PCR reads, gives a single entry per CDR3 protein. The sample holds approximately 300,000 distinct CDR3 sequences; under 20% are singletons and the top ten take 35% to 45%. The input for sequencing was peripheral blood mononuclear cells (PBMCs), taken at new diagnosis, from a patient treated with antithyroid drugs. Every receptor here comes from a female donor with Graves disease. CDR3s include the opening cysteine and the closing phenylalanine or tryptophan. D genes are given only for firm matches. Size is omitted from some rows. Given values are once, few, many or a class for expanded clones.

V,size,J,D,DNA,CDR3
TRBV11-2,-,TRBJ2-7,TRBD2,TGTGCCAGCAGCACCCGACTAGCGGGAGGGAAGAACGAGCAGTACTTC,CASSTRLAGGKNEQYF
TRBV14,-,TRBJ1-2,-,TGTGCCACCCGCCCTGCTTGGGGCGCCGGCTACACCTTC,CATRPAWGAGYTF
TRBV19,-,TRBJ2-3,TRBD1,TGTGCCAGTAGTATCCAGGGGGCCGGGGCAGATACGCAGTATTTT,CASSIQGAGADTQYF
TRBV7-9,many,TRBJ1-1,-,TGTGCCAGCAGCTTAGAGGACAGCTACACTGAAGCTTTCTTT,CASSLEDSYTEAFF
TRBV18,-,TRBJ1-3,-,TGTGCCAGCTCACCAGCCCGGACGAGCTCTGGAAACACCATATATTTT,CASSPARTSSGNTIYF
TRBV28,many,TRBJ2-1,-,TGTGCCAGCAGTAGAGGACAGAGCTCCTACAATGAGCAGTTCTTC,CASSRGQSSYNEQFF
TRBV4-1,-,TRBJ2-3,TRBD2,TGCGCCAGCAGCCGGGGGACTAGCGGGAGGGCGGCAGATACGCAGTATTTT,CASSRGTSGRAADTQYF
TRBV28,many,TRBJ2-7,-,TGTGCCAGCAGATCCTGGGTGGGGGAGCAGTACTTC,CASRSWVGEQYF
TRBV12-5,-,TRBJ2-5,-,TGTGCTAGTGGTTTGCCTGGCCCTCAAGAGACCCAGTACTTC,CASGLPGPQETQYF
TRBV9,many,TRBJ1-4,-,TGTGCCAGCAGCAGCCCGCCCCTTAATGAAAAACTGTTTTTT,CASSSPPLNEKLFF
TRBV18,many,TRBJ2-5,-,TGTGCCAGCTCACCAGGGGCGGTCGGAGTGGAGACCCAGTACTTC,CASSPGAVGVETQYF
TRBV27,many,TRBJ2-7,TRBD1,TGTGCCAGCAGGTTAGACAGGGGGCTTAGCGAGCAGTACTTC,CASRLDRGLSEQYF
TRBV28,-,TRBJ2-3,TRBD2,TGTGCCAGCAGCCGCCCTCCACCGGGACTAGCGGGATGGGTCAGGGATACGCAGTATTTT,CASSRPPPGLAGWVRDTQYF
TRBV5-1,many,TRBJ2-7,TRBD1,TGCGCCAGCAGCTTGTGGGGACAGACTTCCTACGAGCAGTACTTC,CASSLWGQTSYEQYF
TRBV10-3,many,TRBJ2-1,TRBD1,TGTGCCATCAGTTACAGGGGGGCCTCCTACAATGAGCAGTTCTTC,CAISYRGASYNEQFF
TRBV12-3/TRBV12-4,-,TRBJ1-5,-,TGTGCCAGCAGTTGGCGGGATAGCAATCAGCCCCAGCATTTT,CASSWRDSNQPQHF
TRBV6-5,many,TRBJ1-1,-,TGTGCCAGCAGTTACTCGACAGGGAACACTGAAGCTTTCTTT,CASSYSTGNTEAFF
TRBV7-3,-,TRBJ1-2,TRBD1,TGTGCCAGCAGCTTAACCCGGACAGGTGGAGGCTACACCTTC,CASSLTRTGGGYTF
TRBV11-2,few,TRBJ2-1,TRBD2,TGTGCCAGCAGCTTAGATCTTCTGGGACTAGCCTACAATGAGCAGTTCTTC,CASSLDLLGLAYNEQFF
TRBV30,many,TRBJ1-2,-,TGTGCCTGGAGTGTCAGGTCCTATGGCTACACCTTC,CAWSVRSYGYTF
TRBV20-1,few,TRBJ2-4,-,TGCAGTGTTTACCCCCGGGTGGGTCTAGCCAAAAACATTCAGTACTTC,CSVYPRVGLAKNIQYF
TRBV24-1,many,TRBJ2-1,TRBD2,TGTGCCACCAGTGACGCGGAGGCGGGAGCCTCCTACAATGAGCAGTTCTTC,CATSDAEAGASYNEQFF
TRBV2,many,TRBJ1-3,-,TGTGCCAGCAGTGAGTTTCAGGGGATAAGCTCTGGAAACACCATATATTTT,CASSEFQGISSGNTIYF
TRBV20-1,many,TRBJ2-7,TRBD2,TGCAGTGCTAGAGAGTGGCTAGCGGGAGAACGGCAGTACTTC,CSAREWLAGERQYF
TRBV6-1,many,TRBJ1-3,-,TGTGCCAGCAGTGAAAGTGAGGGGACTGGAAACACCATATATTTT,CASSESEGTGNTIYF
TRBV3-1,many,TRBJ1-5,-,TGTGCCAGCAGCCAAGATGGGACGGGACCCCAGCATTTT,CASSQDGTGPQHF
TRBV6-1,many,TRBJ2-7,-,TGTGCCAGCACCTACGGGTGGGAGCAGTACTTC,CASTYGWEQYF
TRBV7-9,once,TRBJ2-2,-,TGTGCCAGCAGCTCACCGGGACGAAGAACCGGGGAGCTGTTTTTT,CASSSPGRRTGELFF
TRBV2,many,TRBJ2-2,-,TGTGCCAGCAGTGAAGCCACCGGGGAGCTGTTTTTT,CASSEATGELFF
TRBV12-3/TRBV12-4,many,TRBJ1-2,TRBD1,TGTGCCAGCAGTCTGACAGGGCTCTATGGCTACACCTTC,CASSLTGLYGYTF
TRBV6-1,many,TRBJ2-1,-,TGTGCCAGCAGTACACCTACACAGTACAATGAGCAGTTCTTC,CASSTPTQYNEQFF
TRBV10-3,few,TRBJ2-1,-,TGTGCCATCAGTGAGAGGGGGAATGAGCAGTTCTTC,CAISERGNEQFF
TRBV12-3/TRBV12-4,many,TRBJ1-6,TRBD1,TGTGCCAGCAGCAACAGGGGAAGTGGGAATTCACCCCTCCACTTT,CASSNRGSGNSPLHF
TRBV30,many,TRBJ1-4,-,TGTGCCTGGAGTGTAGAGGCCGGCCGGGGGAACAATGAAAAACTGTTTTTT,CAWSVEAGRGNNEKLFF
TRBV2,many,TRBJ1-5,-,TGTGCCAGCAGGGAATCCAGGGGAAGGTACAATCAGCCCCAGCATTTT,CASRESRGRYNQPQHF
TRBV11-3,many,TRBJ2-1,TRBD2,TGTGCCAGCAGCTTTCGCGGAGTAGCGGGAGCCGCCTATGAGCAGTTCTTC,CASSFRGVAGAAYEQFF
TRBV7-2,-,TRBJ2-5,TRBD2,TGTGCCAGCAGTTCTGGGACTAGCGGGAGTGAGACCCAGTACTTC,CASSSGTSGSETQYF
TRBV20-1,-,TRBJ2-3,TRBD2,TGCAGTGCCGTAAGCGGGACGAAAGGCACAGATACGCAGTATTTT,CSAVSGTKGTDTQYF
TRBV6-5,many,TRBJ1-5,TRBD1,TGTGCCAGCAGTTACGCAGGGGGGCAATCAGCCCAGCATTTT,CASSYAGGQSAQHF
TRBV4-1,-,TRBJ1-1,-,TGCGCCAGCAGCCAAGACCCCCAGCGGGCTGAAGCTTTCTTT,CASSQDPQRAEAFF
TRBV12-3/TRBV12-4,many,TRBJ2-7,-,TGTGCCAGCAGCCCCGGTGGGTTGTGGCTCGAGCAGTACTTC,CASSPGGLWLEQYF
TRBV27,many,TRBJ1-5,-,TGTGCCAGCAGTTGGGGGCGGGGGGCTCAGCCCCAGCATTTT,CASSWGRGAQPQHF
TRBV10-3,many,TRBJ1-2,-,TGTGCCATCAGTGAAGGTCCGGGGGCGGAAAGTGGCTACACCTTC,CAISEGPGAESGYTF
TRBV20-1,few,TRBJ2-1,-,TGCAGTGCTTGGCGGGACGGCAATGAGCAGTTCTTC,CSAWRDGNEQFF
TRBV18,few,TRBJ1-1,-,TGTGCCAGCTCACCGTTTGAGGGAGAAGCTTTCTTT,CASSPFEGEAFF
TRBV6-5,many,TRBJ2-1,TRBD2,TGTGCCAGCAGTTACTTAGCGGGAGGGACGTACAATGAGCAGTTCTTC,CASSYLAGGTYNEQFF